This T cell receptor beta chain emerged from a study of blood T cell repertoires in COVID-19 (dated by TCRdb to 2020 to 2021). Some background on the complete study: Samples from collaborators originated in the United States, Italy and Spain and spanned both the acute and convalescent phases of COVID-19. Sample metadata almost always included a de-identified subject ID, COVID-19 status, age in years and sex. The repertoires were released in a freely available public database intended as a resource for research on the immune response to SARS-CoV-2. Where available, HLA class I and class II types were obtained from metadata supplied by the sample provider rather than from assay-based typing. The samples were drawn from two sources: the first 160 participants of the ongoing ImmuneRACE study, and over 1,000 subjects contributed by 6 global collaborators. The material from the prospective study consisted of cDNA or gDNA derived from T cells, B-cell-depleted T cells, or PBMCs. Deeply sampled blood TCRbeta repertoires from subjects exposed to, actively infected with, or recovered from COVID-19 were included in the dataset.

TCRbeta CDR3 regions were amplified from genomic DNA using the immunoSEQ Assay, a bias-controlled multiplex PCR. The original methods were these. Nucleated cell counts per sample were estimated from amplification of reference gene primers within the assay. Sequence reads were collapsed and filtered to measure the absolute abundance of every unique TCRbeta CDR3 rearrangement. For each sample, productive Simpson clonality was calculated as the square root of Simpson's diversity index across productive rearrangements. Entries here come from immuneACCESS through TCRdb and include only in-frame sequences with V and J called. Some clones fail to appear in such tables; in the studies checked, an unresolved V gene covers under half of the shortfall, and the cause of the remainder is unknown. V, J and clone size are taken as reported in that table, and D and trimming were inferred from the DNA itself. The sample yields 200,000 to 250,000 clones; 86% were counted once. The ten largest clonotypes hold under 4% of the sample.

Participants in the prospective study were enrolled through a virtual design, were aged 18 to 89 years, and lived in some 24 United States geographic areas. In the prospective study, participants were assigned to cohorts based on the clinical history participants reported in a screening survey and a study questionnaire. In the prospective study, mobile phlebotomists collected whole blood, serum and a nasopharyngeal or oropharyngeal swab from each participant. Over a roughly 2-month period, participants in the prospective study had the option of providing additional blood draws and questionnaires. Blood samples from the prospective study were shipped frozen or at room temperature prior to DNA extraction. Summary of the overall study and its limitations: The amount of clinical and demographic metadata varied by source and participant and was provided uncurated.

Per the germline V gene (reference sequence), MNHEY is the CDR1 and SMNVEV is the CDR2. V sheds 5 bases and J sheds 1 base, leaving 9 bases between their ends. The CDR3 measures 14 amino acids from cysteine to phenylalanine. The entry retains the CDR3 DNA only, 42 bases that are in frame from base 1. This clone was picked up a small number of times. This receptor's antigen is unknown. Base qualities are not provided; no much larger clone lies one nucleotide away. Sequencing was carried out using PBMCs or T cells enriched from blood (not recorded which). This chain joins TRBV27 to TRBJ1-5; 5 matching bases give a weak D call of TRBD1. The clonotype was recovered from a woman aged 40 to 50 with acute COVID-19. The DNA reads as follows: TGTGCCAGCAGTCTCCGACAGAGCAATCAGCCCCAGCATTTT. This sequence encodes CASSLRQSNQPQHF.